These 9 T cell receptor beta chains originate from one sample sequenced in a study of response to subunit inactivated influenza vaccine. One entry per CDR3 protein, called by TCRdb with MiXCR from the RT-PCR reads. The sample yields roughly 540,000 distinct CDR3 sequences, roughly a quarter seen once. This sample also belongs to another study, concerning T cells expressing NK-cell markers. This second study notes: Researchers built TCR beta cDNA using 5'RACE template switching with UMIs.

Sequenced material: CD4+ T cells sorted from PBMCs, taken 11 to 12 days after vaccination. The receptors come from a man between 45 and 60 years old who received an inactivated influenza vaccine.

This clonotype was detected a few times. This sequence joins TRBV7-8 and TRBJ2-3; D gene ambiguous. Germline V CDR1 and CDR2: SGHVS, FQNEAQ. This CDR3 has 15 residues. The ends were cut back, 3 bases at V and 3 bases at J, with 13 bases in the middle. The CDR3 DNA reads TGTGCCAGCAGCTTCACCCGTACTTTAACAGATACGCAGTATTTT. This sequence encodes CASSFTRTLTDTQYF. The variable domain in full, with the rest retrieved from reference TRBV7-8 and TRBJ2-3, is GAGVSQSPRYKVAKRGQDVALRCDPISGHVSLFWYQQALGQGPEFLTYFQNEAQLDKSGLPSDRFFAERPEGSVSTLKIQRTQQEDSAVYLCASSFTRTLTDTQYFGPGTRLTVL.

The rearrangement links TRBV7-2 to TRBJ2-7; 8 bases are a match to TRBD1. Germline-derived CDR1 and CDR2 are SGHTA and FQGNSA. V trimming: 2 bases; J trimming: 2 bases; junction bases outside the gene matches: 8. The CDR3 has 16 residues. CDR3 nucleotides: TGTGCCAGCAGCTTACCAGGACAGGGAAGCCCCTACGAGCAGTACTTC. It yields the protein CASSLPGQGSPYEQYF.

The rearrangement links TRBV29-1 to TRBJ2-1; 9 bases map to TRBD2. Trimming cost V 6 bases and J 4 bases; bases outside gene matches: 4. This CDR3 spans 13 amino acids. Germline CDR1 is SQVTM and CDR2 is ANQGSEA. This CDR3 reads CSVGTSRYNEQFF. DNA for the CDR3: TGCAGCGTGGGGACTAGCAGGTACAATGAGCAGTTCTTC.

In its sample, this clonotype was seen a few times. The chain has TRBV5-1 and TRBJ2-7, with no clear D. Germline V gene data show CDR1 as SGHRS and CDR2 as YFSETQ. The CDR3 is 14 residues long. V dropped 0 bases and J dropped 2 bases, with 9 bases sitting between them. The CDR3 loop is CASSLAGPPYEQYF. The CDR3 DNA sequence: TGCGCCAGCAGCTTGGCCGGGCCCCCCTACGAGCAGTACTTC.

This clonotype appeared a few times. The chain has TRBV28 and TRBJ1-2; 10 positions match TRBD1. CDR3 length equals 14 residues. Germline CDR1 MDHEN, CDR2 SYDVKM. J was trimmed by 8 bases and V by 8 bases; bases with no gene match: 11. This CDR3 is CASVRLGQGFGYTF. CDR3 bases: TGTGCCAGCGTTCGACTGGGACAGGGGTTCGGCTACACCTTC.

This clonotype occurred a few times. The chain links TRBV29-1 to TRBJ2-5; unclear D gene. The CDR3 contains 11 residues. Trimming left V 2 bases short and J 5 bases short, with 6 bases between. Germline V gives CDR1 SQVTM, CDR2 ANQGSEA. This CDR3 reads CSVEFSETQYF. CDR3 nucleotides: TGCAGCGTTGAATTCTCCGAGACCCAGTACTTC.

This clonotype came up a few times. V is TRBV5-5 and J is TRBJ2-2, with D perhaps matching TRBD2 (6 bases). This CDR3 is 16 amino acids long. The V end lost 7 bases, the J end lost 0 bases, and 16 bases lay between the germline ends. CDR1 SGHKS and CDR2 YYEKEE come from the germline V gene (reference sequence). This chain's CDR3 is CASGQSAGTNTGELFF. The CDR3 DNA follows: TGTGCCAGCGGGCAATCGGCGGGAACGAACACCGGGGAGCTGTTTTTT.

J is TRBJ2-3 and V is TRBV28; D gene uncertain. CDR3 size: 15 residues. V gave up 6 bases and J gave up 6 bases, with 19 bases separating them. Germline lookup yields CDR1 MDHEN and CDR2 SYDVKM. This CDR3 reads CASRPNPVPRDTQYF. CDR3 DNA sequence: TGTGCCAGCAGACCCAATCCGGTTCCACGGGATACGCAGTATTTT.

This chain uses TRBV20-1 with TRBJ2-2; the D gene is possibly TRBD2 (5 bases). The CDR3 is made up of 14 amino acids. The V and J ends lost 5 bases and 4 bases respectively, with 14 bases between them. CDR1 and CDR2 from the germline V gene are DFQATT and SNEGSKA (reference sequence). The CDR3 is CSAGRGFSTGELFF. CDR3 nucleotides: TGCAGTGCTGGCCGCGGGTTTTCCACCGGGGAGCTGTTTTTT.